Detailed here is one T cell receptor beta chain. Its antigen has not been determined. No base quality values were provided; no much bigger clone lies one nucleotide off. The data are from a study of CD8 T cells in ankylosing spondylitis (dated by TCRdb to about 2017). For the study in its entirety: The study profiled T cell receptor beta repertoires in healthy donors and ankylosing spondylitis patients to find disease-linked TCR variants. In total, the full study cohort was made up of 108 healthy donors and 25 to 30 ankylosing spondylitis patients. Samples of peripheral blood were taken, and for ankylosing spondylitis patients, synovial fluid was collected as well.

Broader findings and caveats from the paper: A TCR beta motif of several highly homologous amino acid variants appeared characteristic of blood from ankylosing spondylitis patients. Significant enrichment of the disease-linked clones was reported in matched synovial fluid samples from ankylosing spondylitis patients. In peripheral blood, the disease-linked clones were found at relatively low frequencies and had a CD8+ phenotype. Some TCR beta motif variants had previously been reported in synovial fluid and blood of reactive arthritis patients, which suggested common disease-initiation mechanisms.

Spanning cysteine to phenylalanine, the CDR3 consists of 16 amino acids. This entry keeps only the CDR3 DNA: 48 bases, framed from base 1. The junction shows trimming of 6 bases on V and 1 base on J, and the gene matches do not reach 12 bases of it. Looking up the germline V gene (reference sequence) yields CDR1 LGHDT and CDR2 YNNKEL. Sequencer: Illumina HiSeq 2500. Quantitative 5'-RACE with molecular barcodes was the method used to prepare the TCR beta libraries. Per the original workflow: Disease-linked TCR variants were identified with a new computational method built on a probabilistic model of VDJ rearrangement. TCRdb reprocessed the public reads (quality trimming at Q25 with fastp, clone calling with MiXCR) and kept in-frame beta chains. Entries that share a CDR3 protein sequence are merged under the most common genes and DNA. The V and J calls here are based on TCRdb, not the publication. This sample comprises roughly 180,000 distinct CDR3 sequences, under 14% of them detected only once. The biggest ten clones account for 29% of the sample.

Sequencing used blood, either unsorted or a sorted T cell fraction (not recorded which). The clonotype was recovered from a male donor with ankylosing spondylitis or in good health (not recorded which). Rearrangement joined TRBV3-1 to TRBJ2-7; 7 bases in between match TRBD1. The encoded CDR3 is CASRPTGTASSYEQYF. The base sequence is TGTGCCAGCAGACCGACCGGGACAGCTTCTTCCTACGAGCAGTACTTC.